This TCR beta chain was retrieved from a study of shared clonotypes between healthy human individuals. Clones were sequenced by immunoSEQ multiplex PCR, and TCRdb holds only the in-frame ones, with some missing. The sample holds about 1 million clones, about three quarters seen once. The sequence was obtained from a man between 18 and 29 years old in good health. Sequenced material: memory CD4+ T cells sorted from blood. Subset defined: CD45RA-negative fraction.

CDR3 protein: CAWRSGQTGNTIYF. CDR3 sequence (DNA): TGTGCCTGGAGGTCAGGGCAGACTGGAAACACCATATATTTT. The chain is built from TRBV30 and TRBJ1-3; possibly TRBD1 for D (5 bases). V lost 3 bases, J lost 2 bases, and 11 bases lay in between. The V gene's germline CDR1 is GTSNPN and CDR2 SVGIG (reference sequence). The CDR3 runs 14 residues. Using reference TRBV30 and TRBJ1-3 for the parts outside the CDR3, the full variable domain is SQTIHQWPATLVQPVGSPLSLECTVEGTSNPNLYWYRQAAGRGLQLLFYSVGIGQISSEVPQNLSASRPQDRQFILSSKKLLLSDSGFYLCAWRSGQTGNTIYFGEGSWLTVV.